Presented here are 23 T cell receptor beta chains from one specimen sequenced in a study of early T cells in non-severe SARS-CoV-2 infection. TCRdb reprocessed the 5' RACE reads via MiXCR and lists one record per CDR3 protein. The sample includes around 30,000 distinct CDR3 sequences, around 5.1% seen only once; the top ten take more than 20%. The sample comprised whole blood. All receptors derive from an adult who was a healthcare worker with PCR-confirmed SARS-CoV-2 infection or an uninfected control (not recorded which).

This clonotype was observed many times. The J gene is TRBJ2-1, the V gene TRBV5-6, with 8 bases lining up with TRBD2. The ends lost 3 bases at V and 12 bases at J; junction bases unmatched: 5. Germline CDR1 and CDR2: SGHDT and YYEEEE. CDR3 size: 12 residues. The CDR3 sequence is CASSSSGFGQFF. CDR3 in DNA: TGTGCCAGCAGCTCTAGCGGGTTCGGGCAGTTCTTC. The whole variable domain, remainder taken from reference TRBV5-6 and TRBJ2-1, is DAGVTQSPTHLIKTRGQQVTLRCSPKSGHDTVSWYQQALGQGPQFIFQYYEEEERQRGNFPDRFSGHQFPNYSSELNVNALLLGDSALYLCASSSSGFGQFFGPGTRLTVL.

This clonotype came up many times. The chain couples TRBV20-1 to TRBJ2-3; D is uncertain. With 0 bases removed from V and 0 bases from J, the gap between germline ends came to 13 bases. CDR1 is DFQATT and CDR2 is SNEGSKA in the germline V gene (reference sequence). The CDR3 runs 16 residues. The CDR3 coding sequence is TGCAGTGCTAGAGATAGTAGAGACCCAAGCACAGATACGCAGTATTTT. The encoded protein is CSARDSRDPSTDTQYF.

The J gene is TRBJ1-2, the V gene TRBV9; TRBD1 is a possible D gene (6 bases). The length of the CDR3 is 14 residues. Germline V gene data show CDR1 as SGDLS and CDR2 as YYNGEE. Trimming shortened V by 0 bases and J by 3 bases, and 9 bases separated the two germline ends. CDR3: CASSVGYRDYGYTF. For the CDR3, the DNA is TGTGCCAGCAGCGTAGGGTACAGGGACTATGGCTACACCTTC.

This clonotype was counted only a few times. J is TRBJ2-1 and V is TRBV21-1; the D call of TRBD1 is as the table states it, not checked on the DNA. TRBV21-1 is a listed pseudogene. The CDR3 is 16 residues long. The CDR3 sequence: CASSKEPGVMYNEQFF. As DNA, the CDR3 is TGTGCCAGCAGCAAGGAACCGGGAGTGATGTACAATGAGCAGTTCTTC.

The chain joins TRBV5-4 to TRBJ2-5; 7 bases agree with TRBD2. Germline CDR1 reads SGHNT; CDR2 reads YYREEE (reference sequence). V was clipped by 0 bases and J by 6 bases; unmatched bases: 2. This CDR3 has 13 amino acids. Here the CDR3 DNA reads TGTGCCAGCAGCTTGGGGGACTACCAGACCCAGTACTTC. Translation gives CASSLGDYQTQYF.

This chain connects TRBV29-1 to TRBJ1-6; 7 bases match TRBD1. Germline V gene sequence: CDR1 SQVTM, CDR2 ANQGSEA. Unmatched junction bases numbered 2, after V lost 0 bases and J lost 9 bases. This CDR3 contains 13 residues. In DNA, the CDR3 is TGCAGCGTTGAAGATCGACAGGGTTCACCCCTCCACTTT. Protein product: CSVEDRQGSPLHF.

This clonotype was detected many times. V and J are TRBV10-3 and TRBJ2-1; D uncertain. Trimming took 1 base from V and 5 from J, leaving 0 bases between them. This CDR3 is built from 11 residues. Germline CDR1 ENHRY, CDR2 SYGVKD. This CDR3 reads CAISEYNEQFF. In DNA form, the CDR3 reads TGTGCCATCAGTGAGTACAATGAGCAGTTCTTC.

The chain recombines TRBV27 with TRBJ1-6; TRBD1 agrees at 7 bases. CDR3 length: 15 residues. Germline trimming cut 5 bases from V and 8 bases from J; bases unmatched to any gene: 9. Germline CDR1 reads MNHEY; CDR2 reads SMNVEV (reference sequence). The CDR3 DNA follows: TGTGCCAGCAGTCCCCGACAGGGAGCCCATTCACCCCTCCACTTT. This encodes CASSPRQGAHSPLHF.

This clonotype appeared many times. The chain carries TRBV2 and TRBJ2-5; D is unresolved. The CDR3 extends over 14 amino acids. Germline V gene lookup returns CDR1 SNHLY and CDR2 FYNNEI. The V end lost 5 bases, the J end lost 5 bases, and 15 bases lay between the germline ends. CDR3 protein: CASSYLDMGETQYF. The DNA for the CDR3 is TGTGCCAGCAGTTACCTCGATATGGGGGAGACCCAGTACTTC.

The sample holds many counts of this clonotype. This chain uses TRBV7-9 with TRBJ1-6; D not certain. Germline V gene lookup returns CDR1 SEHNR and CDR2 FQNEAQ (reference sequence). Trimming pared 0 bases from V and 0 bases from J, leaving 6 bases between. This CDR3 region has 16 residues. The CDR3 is CASSLAKSSYNSPLHF. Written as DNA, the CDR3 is TGTGCCAGCAGCTTAGCCAAGAGCTCCTATAATTCACCCCTCCACTTT.

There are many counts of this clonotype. The CDR3 DNA is TGTGCCAGCAGTACCGGACAGGGGAGGACTGAAGCTTTCTTT. Translating gives CASSTGQGRTEAFF. The rearrangement joins TRBV5-5 to TRBJ1-1; TRBD1 agrees at 9 bases. Germline V gene lookup returns CDR1 SGHKS and CDR2 YYEKEE (reference sequence). The CDR3 runs to 14 residues. Trimming cost V 5 bases and J 5 bases; bases outside gene matches: 7.

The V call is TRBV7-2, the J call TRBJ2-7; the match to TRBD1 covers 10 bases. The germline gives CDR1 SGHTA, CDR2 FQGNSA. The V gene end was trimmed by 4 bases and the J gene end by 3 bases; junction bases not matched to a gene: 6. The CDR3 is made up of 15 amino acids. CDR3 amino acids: CASSSPGQGIYEQYF. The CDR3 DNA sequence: TGTGCCAGCAGCTCGCCGGGACAGGGGATCTACGAGCAGTACTTC.

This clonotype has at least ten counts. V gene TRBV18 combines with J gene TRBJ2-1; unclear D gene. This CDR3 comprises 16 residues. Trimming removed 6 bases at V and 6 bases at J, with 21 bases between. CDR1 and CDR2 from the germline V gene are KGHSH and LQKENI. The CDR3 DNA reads TGTGCCAGCTCCCCCCCGGGCGGTAGAAATTCCAATGAGCAGTTCTTC. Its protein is CASSPPGGRNSNEQFF.

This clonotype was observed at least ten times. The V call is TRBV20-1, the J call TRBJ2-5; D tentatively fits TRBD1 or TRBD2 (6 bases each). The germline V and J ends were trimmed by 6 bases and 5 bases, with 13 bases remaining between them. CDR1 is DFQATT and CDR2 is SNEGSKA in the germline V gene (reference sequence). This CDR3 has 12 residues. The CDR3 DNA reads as TGCAGTGCGTCGGGGGCAGTGGAGACCCAGTACTTC. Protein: CSASGAVETQYF.

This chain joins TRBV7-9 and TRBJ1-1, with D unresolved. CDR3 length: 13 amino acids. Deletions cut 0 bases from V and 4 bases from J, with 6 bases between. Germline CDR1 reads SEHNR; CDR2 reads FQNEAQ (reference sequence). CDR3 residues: CASSLADVTEAFF. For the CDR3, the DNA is TGTGCCAGCAGCTTAGCTGATGTCACTGAAGCTTTCTTT. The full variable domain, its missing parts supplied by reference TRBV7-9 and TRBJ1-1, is DTGVSQNPRHKITKRGQNVTFRCDPISEHNRLYWYRQTLGQGPEFLTYFQNEAQLEKSRLLSDRFSAERPKGSFSTLEIQRTEQGDSAMYLCASSLADVTEAFFGQGTRLTVV.

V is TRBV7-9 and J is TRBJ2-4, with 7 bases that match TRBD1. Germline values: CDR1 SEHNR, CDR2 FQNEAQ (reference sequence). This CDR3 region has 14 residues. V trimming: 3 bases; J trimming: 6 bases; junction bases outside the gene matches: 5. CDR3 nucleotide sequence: TGTGCCAGCAGCTTTCTAGGGGGCGGAAACATTCAGTACTTC. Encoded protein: CASSFLGGGNIQYF.

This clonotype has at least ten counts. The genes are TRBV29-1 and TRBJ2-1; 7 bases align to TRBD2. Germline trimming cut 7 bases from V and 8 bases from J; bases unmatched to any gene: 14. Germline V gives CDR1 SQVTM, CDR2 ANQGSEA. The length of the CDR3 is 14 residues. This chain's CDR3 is CSDRPGGRGDEQFF. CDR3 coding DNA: TGCAGCGATAGGCCGGGAGGTAGAGGAGATGAGCAGTTCTTC.

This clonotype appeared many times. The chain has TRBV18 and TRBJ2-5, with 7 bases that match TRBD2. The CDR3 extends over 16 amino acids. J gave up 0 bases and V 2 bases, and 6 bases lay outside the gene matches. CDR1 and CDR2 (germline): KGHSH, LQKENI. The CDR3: CASSPSPGLNQETQYF. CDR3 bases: TGTGCCAGCTCACCATCGCCGGGACTAAACCAAGAGACCCAGTACTTC.

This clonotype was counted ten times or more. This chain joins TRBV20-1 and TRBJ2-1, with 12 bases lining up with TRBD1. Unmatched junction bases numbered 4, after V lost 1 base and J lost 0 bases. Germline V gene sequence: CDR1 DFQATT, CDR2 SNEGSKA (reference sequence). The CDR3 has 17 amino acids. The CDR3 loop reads CSARAGQGARSYNEQFF. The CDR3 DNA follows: TGCAGTGCTAGAGCGGGACAGGGGGCTCGCTCCTACAATGAGCAGTTCTTC.

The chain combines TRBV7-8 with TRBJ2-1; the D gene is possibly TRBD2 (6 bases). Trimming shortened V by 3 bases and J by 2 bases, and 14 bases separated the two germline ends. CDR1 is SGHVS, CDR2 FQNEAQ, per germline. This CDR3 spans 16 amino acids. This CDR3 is CASSFAGTLTYNEQFF. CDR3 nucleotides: TGTGCCAGCAGCTTCGCCGGGACTCTCACCTACAATGAGCAGTTCTTC.

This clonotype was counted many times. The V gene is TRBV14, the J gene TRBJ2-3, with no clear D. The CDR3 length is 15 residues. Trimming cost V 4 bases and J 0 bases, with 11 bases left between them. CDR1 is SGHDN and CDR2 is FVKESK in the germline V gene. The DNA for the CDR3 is TGTGCCAGCAGCCCTGGAGAGTTTAGCACAGATACGCAGTATTTT. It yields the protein CASSPGEFSTDTQYF.

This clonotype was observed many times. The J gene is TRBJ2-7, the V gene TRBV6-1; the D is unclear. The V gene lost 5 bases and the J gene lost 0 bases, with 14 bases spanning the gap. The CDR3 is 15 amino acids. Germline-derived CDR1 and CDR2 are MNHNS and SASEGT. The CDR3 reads CASSPLRGSSYEQYF. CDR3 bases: TGTGCCAGCAGTCCCCTGCGCGGAAGCTCCTACGAGCAGTACTTC.

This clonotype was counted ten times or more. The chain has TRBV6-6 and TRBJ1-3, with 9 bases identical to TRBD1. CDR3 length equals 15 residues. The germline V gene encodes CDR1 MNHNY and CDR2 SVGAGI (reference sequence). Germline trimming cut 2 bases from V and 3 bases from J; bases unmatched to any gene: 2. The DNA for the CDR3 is TGTGCCAGCAGTTACACAGGGGGCAATGGAAACACCATATATTTT. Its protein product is CASSYTGGNGNTIYF.